The clone carrying this T cell receptor beta chain has more than one count but fewer than ten. Its antigen is currently unknown. This sample is drawn from a study of molecular identifiers for immune sequencing clone quantification. Regarding the study as a whole: In cases of identical TCR molecules sharing a barcode, highly expanded clone sizes could be underestimated.

Sorted naive CD8 T cells were those defined as CD8+CD4-CCR7+CD45RA+. Germline V gene sequence: CDR1 MNHEY, CDR2 SMNVEV (reference sequence). This CDR3 contains 15 residues. The V gene lost 2 bases and the J gene lost 0 bases, with 8 bases spanning the gap. TCRdb re-analysed the PCR reads in MiXCR, keeping a single row per CDR3 protein. The sample contains roughly 300,000 distinct CDR3 sequences, about 23% of which appear only once. The receptor comes from a human donor in good health. Some libraries in this study had Jurkat cell RNA spiked in. The chain employs TRBV27 and TRBJ1-3; no clear D. Sequenced input: naive CD8+ T cells from blood, with Jurkat cell RNA spiked in. Stated subset: FACS-sorted CD8+CD4-CCR7+CD45RA+ naive T cells. CDR3 region: CASSLGPSSGNTIYF. The CDR3 coding sequence is TGTGCCAGCAGTTTAGGGCCATCCTCTGGAAACACCATATATTTT.